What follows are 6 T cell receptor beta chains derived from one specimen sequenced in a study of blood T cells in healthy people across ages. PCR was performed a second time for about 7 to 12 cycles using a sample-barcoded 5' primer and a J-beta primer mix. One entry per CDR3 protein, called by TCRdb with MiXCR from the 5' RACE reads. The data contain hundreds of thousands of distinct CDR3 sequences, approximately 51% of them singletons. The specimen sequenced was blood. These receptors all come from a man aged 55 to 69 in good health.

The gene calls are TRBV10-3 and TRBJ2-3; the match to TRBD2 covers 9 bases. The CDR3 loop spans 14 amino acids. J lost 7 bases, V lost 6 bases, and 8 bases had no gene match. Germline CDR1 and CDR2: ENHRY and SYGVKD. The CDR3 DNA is TGTGCCATCAGGGCGGAGAGCGGGAGGTATACGCAGTATTTT. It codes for CAIRAESGRYTQYF.

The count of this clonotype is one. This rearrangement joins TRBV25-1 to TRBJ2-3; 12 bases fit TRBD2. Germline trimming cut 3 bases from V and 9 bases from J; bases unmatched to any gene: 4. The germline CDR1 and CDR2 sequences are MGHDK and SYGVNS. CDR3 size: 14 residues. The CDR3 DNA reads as TGTGCCAGCAGTGAGCTAGCGGGGGGGCGCACGCAGTATTTT. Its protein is CASSELAGGRTQYF.

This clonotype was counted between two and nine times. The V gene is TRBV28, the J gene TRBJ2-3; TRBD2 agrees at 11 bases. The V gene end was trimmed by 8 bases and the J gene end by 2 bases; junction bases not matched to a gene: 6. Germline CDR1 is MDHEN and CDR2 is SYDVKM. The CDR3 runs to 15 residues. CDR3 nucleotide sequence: TGTGCCAGCTCAAGACTAGCGGGGAACACAGATACGCAGTATTTT. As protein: CASSRLAGNTDTQYF.

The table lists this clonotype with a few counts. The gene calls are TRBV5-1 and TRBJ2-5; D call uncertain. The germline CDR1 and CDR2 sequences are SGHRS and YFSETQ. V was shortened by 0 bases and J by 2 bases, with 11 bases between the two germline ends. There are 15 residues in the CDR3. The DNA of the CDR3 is TGCGCCAGCAGCTTGGCCGTGCAGCCTCAAGAGACCCAGTACTTC. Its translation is CASSLAVQPQETQYF.

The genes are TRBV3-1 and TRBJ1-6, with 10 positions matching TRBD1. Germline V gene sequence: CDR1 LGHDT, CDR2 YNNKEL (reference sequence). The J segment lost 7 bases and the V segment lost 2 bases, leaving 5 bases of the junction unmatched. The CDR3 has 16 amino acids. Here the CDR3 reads CASSQRQGAGNSPLHF. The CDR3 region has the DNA TGTGCCAGCAGCCAACGACAGGGGGCAGGGAATTCACCCCTCCACTTT.

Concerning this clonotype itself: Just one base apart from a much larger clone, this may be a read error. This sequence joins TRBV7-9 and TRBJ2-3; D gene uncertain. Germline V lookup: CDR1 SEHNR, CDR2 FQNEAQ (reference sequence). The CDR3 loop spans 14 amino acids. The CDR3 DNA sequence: TGTGCCCGCAGCTTAGCACAGAGCACAGATACGCAGTATTTT. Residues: CARSLAQSTDTQYF.